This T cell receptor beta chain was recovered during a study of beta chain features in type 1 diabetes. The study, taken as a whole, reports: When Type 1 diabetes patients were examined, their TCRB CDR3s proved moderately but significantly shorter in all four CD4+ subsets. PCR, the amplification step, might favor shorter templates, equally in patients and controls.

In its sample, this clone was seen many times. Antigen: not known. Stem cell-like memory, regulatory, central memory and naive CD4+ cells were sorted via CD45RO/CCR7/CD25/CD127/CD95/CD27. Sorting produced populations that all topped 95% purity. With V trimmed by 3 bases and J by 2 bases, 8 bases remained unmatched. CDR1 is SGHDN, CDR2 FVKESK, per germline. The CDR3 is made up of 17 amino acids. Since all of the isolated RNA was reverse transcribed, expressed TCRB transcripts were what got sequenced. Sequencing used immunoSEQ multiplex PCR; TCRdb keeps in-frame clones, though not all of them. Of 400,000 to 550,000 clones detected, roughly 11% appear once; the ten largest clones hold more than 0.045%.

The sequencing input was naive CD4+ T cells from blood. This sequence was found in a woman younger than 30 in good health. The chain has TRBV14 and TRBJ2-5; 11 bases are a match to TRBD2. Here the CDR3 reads CASSHSLTSGNQETQYF. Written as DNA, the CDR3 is TGTGCCAGCAGCCACTCGCTGACTAGCGGGAATCAAGAGACCCAGTACTTC.